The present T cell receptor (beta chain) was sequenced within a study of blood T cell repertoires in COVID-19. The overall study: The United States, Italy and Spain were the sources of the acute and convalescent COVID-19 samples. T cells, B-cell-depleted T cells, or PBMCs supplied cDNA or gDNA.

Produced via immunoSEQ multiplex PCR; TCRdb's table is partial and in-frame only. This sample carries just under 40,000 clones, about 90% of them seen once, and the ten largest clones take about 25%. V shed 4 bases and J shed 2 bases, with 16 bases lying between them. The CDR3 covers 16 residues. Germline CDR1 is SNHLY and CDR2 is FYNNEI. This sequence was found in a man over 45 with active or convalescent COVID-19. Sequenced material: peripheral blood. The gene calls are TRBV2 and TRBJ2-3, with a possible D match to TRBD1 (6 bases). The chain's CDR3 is CASSGWGQGSTDTQYF. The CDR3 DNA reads TGTGCCAGCAGTGGTTGGGGGCAGGGTTCCACAGATACGCAGTATTTT.